This T cell receptor (beta chain) was identified during a study of identical twins. General observations from the study: Memory repertoires lacked the insertion deficit that abundant cord blood beta clonotypes showed. Out-of-frame beta chain sequences displayed weaker excess sharing between twins.

TCRdb independently ran MiXCR on the 5' RACE reads; one entry per CDR3 protein. Among a few hundred thousand distinct CDR3 sequences listed, roughly 10% were seen once. With respect to this clonotype: Its cognate antigen is unknown.

Germline CDR1 is GTSNPN and CDR2 is SVGIG (reference sequence). Deletions cut 4 bases from V and 1 base from J, with 12 bases between. There are 14 residues in the CDR3. The specimen sequenced was memory T cells sorted from blood. The genes are TRBV30 and TRBJ2-3; D might be TRBD1 (5 bases). The TCR sequence derives from a man aged 45-65 years in good health. The CDR3 loop is CAWNQGGGTDTQYF. The CDR3 nucleotides are TGTGCCTGGAATCAGGGTGGGGGCACAGATACGCAGTATTTT.